The present T cell receptor (beta chain) was sequenced within a study of blood T cell repertoires in COVID-19. Study overall: Samples taken during acute and convalescent COVID-19 were collected in the United States, Italy and Spain. PBMCs, B-cell-depleted T cells, or T cells were the source of the cDNA or gDNA that made up the material.

Trimming took off 1 base at V and 9 bases at J, with 18 bases between the two ends. This CDR3 spans 16 amino acids. Per the germline V gene, CDR1 is LGHDT and CDR2 is YNNKEL (reference sequence). Sequencing was performed with immunoSEQ multiplex PCR; in TCRdb, only in-frame clones are kept and a portion is missing. This sample has more than 55,000 clones, with over 70% found just once. Material: peripheral blood. The chain joins TRBV3-1 (or the pseudogene TRBV3-2) to TRBJ1-4, with D maybe TRBD1 (5 bases). The origin of this receptor is a woman aged 70-85 years with acute or convalescent COVID-19. The CDR3 loop reads CASSQALGRGLKKLFF. The CDR3, as DNA: TGTGCCAGCAGCCAAGCTTTGGGTAGGGGACTTAAAAAACTGTTTTTT.